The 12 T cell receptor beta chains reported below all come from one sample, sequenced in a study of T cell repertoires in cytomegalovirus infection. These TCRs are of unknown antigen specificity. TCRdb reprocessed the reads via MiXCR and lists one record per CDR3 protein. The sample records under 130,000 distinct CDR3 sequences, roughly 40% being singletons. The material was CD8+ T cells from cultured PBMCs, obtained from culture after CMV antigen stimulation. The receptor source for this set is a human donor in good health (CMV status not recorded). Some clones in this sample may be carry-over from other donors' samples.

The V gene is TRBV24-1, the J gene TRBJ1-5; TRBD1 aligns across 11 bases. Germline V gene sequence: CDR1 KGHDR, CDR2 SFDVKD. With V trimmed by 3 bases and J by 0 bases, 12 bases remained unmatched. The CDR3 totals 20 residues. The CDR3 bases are TGTGCCACCAGTGATAGCGGGACAGGGGGTGCTCGTTATAGCAATCAGCCCCAGCATTTT. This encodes CATSDSGTGGARYSNQPQHF.

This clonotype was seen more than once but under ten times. Written as DNA, the CDR3 is TGTGCCAGCAGCCCACAGGGTAACTATGGCTACACCTTC. Protein: CASSPQGNYGYTF. This sequence joins TRBV12-3 or TRBV12-4 and TRBJ1-2, with D maybe TRBD1 (6 bases). Trimming removed 6 bases at V and 1 base at J, with 9 bases between. The CDR3 loop spans 13 amino acids.

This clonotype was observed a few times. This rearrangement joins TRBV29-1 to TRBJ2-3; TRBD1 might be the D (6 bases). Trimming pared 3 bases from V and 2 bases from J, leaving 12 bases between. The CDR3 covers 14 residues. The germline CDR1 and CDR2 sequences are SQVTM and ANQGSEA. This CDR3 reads CSVDGGADTDTQYF. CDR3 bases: TGCAGCGTTGATGGGGGCGCGGACACAGATACGCAGTATTTT.

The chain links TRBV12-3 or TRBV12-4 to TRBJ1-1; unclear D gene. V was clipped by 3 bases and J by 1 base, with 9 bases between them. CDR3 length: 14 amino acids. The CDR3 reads CASSLSRGNTEAFF. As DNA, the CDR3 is TGTGCCAGCAGTTTGTCTCGTGGGAACACTGAAGCTTTCTTT.

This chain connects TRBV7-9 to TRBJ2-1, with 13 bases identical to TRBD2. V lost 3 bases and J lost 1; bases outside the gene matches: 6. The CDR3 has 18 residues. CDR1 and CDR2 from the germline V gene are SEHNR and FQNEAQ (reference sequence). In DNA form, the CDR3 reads TGTGCCAGCAGCTTTCCGGGACTAGCGGGGAAATCCTACAATGAGCAGTTCTTC. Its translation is CASSFPGLAGKSYNEQFF.

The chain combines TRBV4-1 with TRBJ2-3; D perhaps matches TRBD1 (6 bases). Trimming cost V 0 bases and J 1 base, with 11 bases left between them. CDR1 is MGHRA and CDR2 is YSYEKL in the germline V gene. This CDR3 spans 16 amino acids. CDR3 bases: TGCGCCAGCAGCCAAGATCTGACAGGAGGCACAGATACGCAGTATTTT. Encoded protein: CASSQDLTGGTDTQYF.

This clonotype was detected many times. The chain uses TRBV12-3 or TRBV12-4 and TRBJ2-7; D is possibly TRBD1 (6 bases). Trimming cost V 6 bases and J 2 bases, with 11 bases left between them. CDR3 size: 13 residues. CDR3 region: CASSLKGAYEQYF. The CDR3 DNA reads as TGTGCCAGCAGCCTCAAGGGGGCCTACGAGCAGTACTTC.

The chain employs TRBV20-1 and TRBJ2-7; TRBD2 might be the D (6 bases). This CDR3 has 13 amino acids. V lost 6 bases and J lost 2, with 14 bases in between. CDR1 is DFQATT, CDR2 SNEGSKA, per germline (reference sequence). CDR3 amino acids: CSAQGTETYEQYF. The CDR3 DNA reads TGCAGTGCCCAAGGGACTGAAACCTACGAGCAGTACTTC.

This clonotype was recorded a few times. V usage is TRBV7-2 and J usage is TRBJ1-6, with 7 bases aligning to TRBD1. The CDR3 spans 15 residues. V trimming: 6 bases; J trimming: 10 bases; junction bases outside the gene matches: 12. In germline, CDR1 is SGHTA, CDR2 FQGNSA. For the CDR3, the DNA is TGTGCCAGCAGTTCTACCACAGGGGTTGGGTCACCCCTCCACTTT. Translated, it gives CASSSTTGVGSPLHF.

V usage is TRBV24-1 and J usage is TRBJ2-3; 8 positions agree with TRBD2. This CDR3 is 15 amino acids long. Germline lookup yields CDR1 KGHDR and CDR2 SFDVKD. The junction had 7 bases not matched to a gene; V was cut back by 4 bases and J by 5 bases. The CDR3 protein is CATSEPGLERDTQYF. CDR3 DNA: TGTGCCACCAGTGAACCGGGACTAGAGAGAGATACGCAGTATTTT.

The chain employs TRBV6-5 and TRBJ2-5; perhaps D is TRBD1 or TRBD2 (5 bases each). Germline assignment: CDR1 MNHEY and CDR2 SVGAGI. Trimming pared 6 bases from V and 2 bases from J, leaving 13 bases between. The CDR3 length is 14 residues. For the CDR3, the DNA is TGTGCCAGCAGCCCCCTCGGGGCTCAAGAGACCCAGTACTTC. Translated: CASSPLGAQETQYF.

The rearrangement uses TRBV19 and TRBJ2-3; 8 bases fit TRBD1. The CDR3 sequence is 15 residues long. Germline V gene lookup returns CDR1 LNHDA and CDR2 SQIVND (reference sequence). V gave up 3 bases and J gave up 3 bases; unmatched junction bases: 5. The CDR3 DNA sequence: TGTGCCAGTAGTATCGAAACAGGGGGGACAGATACGCAGTATTTT. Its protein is CASSIETGGTDTQYF. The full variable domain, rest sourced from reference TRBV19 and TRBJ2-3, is DGGITQSPKYLFRKEGQNVTLSCEQNLNHDAMYWYRQDPGQGLRLIYYSQIVNDFQKGDIAEGYSVSREKKESFPLTVTSAQKNPTAFYLCASSIETGGTDTQYFGPGTRLTVL.